The entry below describes one T cell receptor beta chain. This sample is part of a study of blood T cell repertoires in COVID-19. Study in general: COVID-19 samples collected from the United States, Italy and Spain covered acute and convalescent phases.

V gave up 10 bases and J gave up 9 bases, with 15 bases separating them. The CDR3 runs to 11 residues. Study processing details: The assay estimated nucleated cells by amplifying reference gene primers. The table came from immunoSEQ multiplex PCR; TCRdb's copy has only in-frame clones and leaves some out. For V, J and clone size, that table is used; D and trimming come from the DNA. This sample has some 290,000 clones, with roughly nine tenths found just once. Seattle patients were enrolled during active infection and followed longitudinally. Sequencing was done on a sample of peripheral blood. V and J are TRBV12-3 or TRBV12-4 and TRBJ1-2; D is ambiguous. The receptor's source is a woman in her twenties or thirties with COVID-19, enrolled during active disease. Here the CDR3 reads CAKERRRSYTF. The DNA of the CDR3 is TGTGCCAAAGAACGGCGGCGGAGCTACACCTTC.